This TCR beta chain was identified in a study of blood T cell repertoires in COVID-19. Study-wide background: Sites across the United States, Italy and Spain contributed samples from acute and convalescent COVID-19.

The ends were cut back, 0 bases at V and 13 bases at J, with 16 bases in the middle. This CDR3 has 14 residues. CDR1 MNHEY and CDR2 SVGAGI come from the germline V gene. The repertoire was sequenced with immunoSEQ multiplex PCR; TCRdb's copy has only in-frame clones and lacks some. This table has approximately 150,000 clones, about 81% appearing once. The rearrangement links TRBV6-5 to TRBJ2-1; a possible D gene is TRBD1 (6 bases). The receptor was isolated from a human donor in a cohort sampled during active COVID-19. The sample taken for sequencing was peripheral blood. This CDR3 is CASSYSPGQRTQFF. The CDR3 DNA follows: TGTGCCAGCAGTTACTCCCCGGGACAACGAACCCAGTTCTTC.